These T cell receptor beta chains were read from a single sample in a study of T cell repertoires in cytomegalovirus infection. These receptors lack a known antigen. TCRdb processed the reads anew with MiXCR; each CDR3 protein has one entry. The profile shows 50,000 to 55,000 distinct CDR3 sequences, 15% to 25% of them singletons. This specimen consisted of CD8+ T cells from cultured PBMCs, obtained from culture after CMV antigen stimulation. The receptors here all came from a human donor in good health (CMV status not recorded). Some clones in this sample may be carry-over from other donors' samples. Both conserved end residues are part of each CDR3. Fields, in order: CDR3 DNA, CDR3 protein, D gene, clone size, V gene, J gene. The D gene is left open where the match is weak. Clone size is given for some rows only: seen once, a few or many times, or a class if the clone is expanded.

cdr3_nt: TGTGCCACCAGTGCCCAGGCCGACTACAATGAGCAGTTCTTC; cdr3_aa: CATSAQADYNEQFF; d_call: -; clone_size: -; v_call: TRBV24-1; j_call: TRBJ2-1
cdr3_nt: TGTGCCAGCAGTCTTAGGGGTGCGAACACTGAAGCTTTCTTT; cdr3_aa: CASSLRGANTEAFF; d_call: -; clone_size: -; v_call: TRBV6-1; j_call: TRBJ1-1
cdr3_nt: TGTGCCAGCAGCTTACGGGACACTAGCGGGAGGATCACAGATACGCAGTATTTT; cdr3_aa: CASSLRDTSGRITDTQYF; d_call: TRBD2; clone_size: -; v_call: TRBV7-2; j_call: TRBJ2-3
cdr3_nt: TGTGCCAGCAGCTCACAGTTGGCGGGAGCAGAGACCCAGTACTTC; cdr3_aa: CASSSQLAGAETQYF; d_call: TRBD2; clone_size: -; v_call: TRBV7-6; j_call: TRBJ2-5
cdr3_nt: TGCAGCGTTGAGCGGCCGGGACAAACCTACGAGCAGTACTTC; cdr3_aa: CSVERPGQTYEQYF; d_call: -; clone_size: once; v_call: TRBV29-1; j_call: TRBJ2-7
cdr3_nt: TGTGCCAGCAGCGCGATAGGGGCCTTCTATGGCTACACCTTC; cdr3_aa: CASSAIGAFYGYTF; d_call: -; clone_size: -; v_call: TRBV7-2; j_call: TRBJ1-2
cdr3_nt: TGTGCCAGCAGCCCCCCCGTGGGGCAGGAACCCTATGGCTACACCTTC; cdr3_aa: CASSPPVGQEPYGYTF; d_call: -; clone_size: many; v_call: TRBV7-9; j_call: TRBJ1-2
cdr3_nt: TGTGCCAGCACCCCCGGGACGGTCTATGGCTACACCTTC; cdr3_aa: CASTPGTVYGYTF; d_call: -; clone_size: -; v_call: TRBV6-2/TRBV6-3; j_call: TRBJ1-2
cdr3_nt: TGTGCCAGCAGTTTTAGGGAAGATACGCAGTATTTT; cdr3_aa: CASSFREDTQYF; d_call: -; clone_size: few; v_call: TRBV7-6; j_call: TRBJ2-3
cdr3_nt: TGTGCCAGCAGCTTAAAACTCCCATGGGGCGCCGAGCAGTACTTC; cdr3_aa: CASSLKLPWGAEQYF; d_call: -; clone_size: few; v_call: TRBV7-2; j_call: TRBJ2-7
cdr3_nt: TGTGCCAGCAGCTTATTAGATGAAGCTTTCTTT; cdr3_aa: CASSLLDEAFF; d_call: -; clone_size: -; v_call: TRBV7-9; j_call: TRBJ1-1
cdr3_nt: TGTGCCAGCAGCCAGTCACGAAAACTAGCGGGAGTCTACGAGCAGTACTTC; cdr3_aa: CASSQSRKLAGVYEQYF; d_call: TRBD2; clone_size: -; v_call: TRBV3-1; j_call: TRBJ2-7
cdr3_nt: TGTGCCAGCAGTTTTGGGGTGACGGATGGTAATGAAAAACTGTTTTTT; cdr3_aa: CASSFGVTDGNEKLFF; d_call: -; clone_size: -; v_call: TRBV12-3/TRBV12-4; j_call: TRBJ1-4
cdr3_nt: TGTGCCAGCGAGGCGGGATACAATGAGCAGTTCTTC; cdr3_aa: CASEAGYNEQFF; d_call: -; clone_size: many; v_call: TRBV7-6; j_call: TRBJ2-1
cdr3_nt: TGCAGTGCTAGTTCTACCCCTAGGGCTGAAAAACTGTTTTTT; cdr3_aa: CSASSTPRAEKLFF; d_call: -; clone_size: -; v_call: TRBV20-1; j_call: TRBJ1-4
cdr3_nt: TGTGCCAGTAGTATTGGCGGGGGCCGCGAAGATACGCAGTATTTT; cdr3_aa: CASSIGGGREDTQYF; d_call: -; clone_size: few; v_call: TRBV19; j_call: TRBJ2-3
cdr3_nt: TGCAGTGCTACTCCCGGGGACCTTCCGGGCAATGAGCAGTTCTTC; cdr3_aa: CSATPGDLPGNEQFF; d_call: -; clone_size: few; v_call: TRBV20-1; j_call: TRBJ2-1
cdr3_nt: TGCGCCAGCAGCCAAGTTTTAGGGCGGGAGGTTGCCGGGGAGCTGTTTTTT; cdr3_aa: CASSQVLGREVAGELFF; d_call: TRBD2; clone_size: few; v_call: TRBV4-1; j_call: TRBJ2-2
cdr3_nt: TGTGCCAGCAGTCCTCTGCTATCTGAGGCCAACGTCCTGACTTTC; cdr3_aa: CASSPLLSEANVLTF; d_call: -; clone_size: few; v_call: TRBV27; j_call: TRBJ2-6
cdr3_nt: TGCAGCGTTGAAGGCAGGGGAGGATACGAGCAGTACTTC; cdr3_aa: CSVEGRGGYEQYF; d_call: -; clone_size: -; v_call: TRBV29-1; j_call: TRBJ2-7
cdr3_nt: TGTGCCAGCAGCCCTTCTAAGGATCAGCCCCAGCATTTT; cdr3_aa: CASSPSKDQPQHF; d_call: -; clone_size: -; v_call: TRBV7-2; j_call: TRBJ1-5
cdr3_nt: TGTGCCAGTAGTATAAATTCGGGATCTGAAGCTTTCTTT; cdr3_aa: CASSINSGSEAFF; d_call: -; clone_size: -; v_call: TRBV19; j_call: TRBJ1-1
cdr3_nt: TGTGCCAGCAGCGTAGAGGGGTACAGGGTGGACCCTGAAGCTTTCTTT; cdr3_aa: CASSVEGYRVDPEAFF; d_call: -; clone_size: -; v_call: TRBV9; j_call: TRBJ1-1
cdr3_nt: TGTGCCAGCAGCCTAGACCCTCTAGCGGGGGTCTCCTACGAGCAGTACTTC; cdr3_aa: CASSLDPLAGVSYEQYF; d_call: TRBD2; clone_size: -; v_call: TRBV7-2; j_call: TRBJ2-7
cdr3_nt: TGTGCCAGCAGTTTAGGGACTAGCGGCTCCTACGAGCAGTACTTC; cdr3_aa: CASSLGTSGSYEQYF; d_call: TRBD2; clone_size: few; v_call: TRBV12-3/TRBV12-4; j_call: TRBJ2-7
cdr3_nt: TGTGCCAGCAGCCCTTTTATTATACGGACAACTAGCACAGATACGCAGTATTTT; cdr3_aa: CASSPFIIRTTSTDTQYF; d_call: -; clone_size: few; v_call: TRBV7-8; j_call: TRBJ2-3
cdr3_nt: TGTGCCAGCAGTTACGCCGGGGACAATGAGCAGTTCTTC; cdr3_aa: CASSYAGDNEQFF; d_call: -; clone_size: -; v_call: TRBV27; j_call: TRBJ2-1
cdr3_nt: TGTGCCAGCAGCTTAGGACTGGGACAGGGTTTGAATGAGCAGTTCTTC; cdr3_aa: CASSLGLGQGLNEQFF; d_call: TRBD1; clone_size: -; v_call: TRBV7-8; j_call: TRBJ2-1